This T cell receptor (beta chain) was recorded in a study of blood T cell repertoires in COVID-19. Study-level information: The analysed material was cDNA or gDNA that came from T cells, B-cell-depleted T cells, or PBMCs.

The CDR3 length is 15 residues. The ends were cut back, 6 bases at V and 0 bases at J, with 9 bases in the middle. Germline V CDR1 and CDR2: MNHEY, SMNVEV (reference sequence). Study processing details: By means of reference gene primer amplification, nucleated cell counts were estimated. The repertoire was sequenced with immunoSEQ multiplex PCR; TCRdb's copy has only in-frame clones and lacks some. V, J and clone size reflect that table, while D and trimming were determined from the DNA. The data contain 270,000 or so clones, approximately 88% of them singletons. Participants, about 18 to 90 years old, spanned about two dozen US areas.

The sequencing sample was made of PBMCs or T cells enriched from blood (not recorded which). V gene TRBV27 combines with J gene TRBJ2-6; D call uncertain. This clonotype originated in a woman aged 40 to 50 with acute COVID-19. The CDR3 nucleotides are TGTGCCAGCAGCTCTTTAGCCTCTGGGGCCAACGTCCTGACTTTC. This gives the protein CASSSLASGANVLTF. The full variable domain, its missing parts supplied by reference TRBV27 and TRBJ2-6, is EAQVTQNPRYLITVTGKKLTVTCSQNMNHEYMSWYRQDPGLGLRQIYYSMNVEVTDKGDVPEGYKVSRKEKRNFPLILESPSPNQTSLYFCASSSLASGANVLTFGAGSRLTVL.